Sequencing of this T cell receptor (beta chain) was carried out in a study of blood T cell repertoires in COVID-19. Study-level background: Two negative PCRs, clearance, or symptom resolution characterized the recovered Cohort 3 donors. Material from acute and convalescent COVID-19 was sourced from the United States, Italy and Spain.

Participants' reported clinical history set cohort assignment. Some clones are missing from TCRdb's copy, which holds only in-frame ones; the method was immunoSEQ multiplex PCR. This table holds under 150,000 clones, 84% found once. This clone was found once. Germline V gene data show CDR1 as GTSNPN and CDR2 as SVGIG (reference sequence). CDR3 length: 14 residues. V lost 3 bases and J lost 4; bases outside the gene matches: 6. This rearrangement joins TRBV30 to TRBJ1-2, with TRBD1 identical over 9 bases. The sequencing input was PBMCs or T cells enriched from blood (not recorded which). The receptor was derived from a man aged 50-59 years in a cohort exposed to, infected with or recovered from COVID-19 (not recorded which). The CDR3 coding sequence is TGTGCCTGGAGCCGGGACAGGGTGGGCTATGGCTACACCTTC. Its protein product is CAWSRDRVGYGYTF.